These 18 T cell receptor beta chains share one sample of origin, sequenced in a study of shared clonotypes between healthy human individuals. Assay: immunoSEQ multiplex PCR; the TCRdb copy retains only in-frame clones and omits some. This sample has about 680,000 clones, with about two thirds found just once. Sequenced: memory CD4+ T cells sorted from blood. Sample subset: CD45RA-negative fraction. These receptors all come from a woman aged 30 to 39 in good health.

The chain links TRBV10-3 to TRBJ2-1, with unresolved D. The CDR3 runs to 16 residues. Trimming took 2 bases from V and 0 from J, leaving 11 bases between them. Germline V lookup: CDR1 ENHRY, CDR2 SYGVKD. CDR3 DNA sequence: TGTGCCATCAGTGAGCGGCAGGCGAGCTCCTACAATGAGCAGTTCTTC. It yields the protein CAISERQASSYNEQFF.

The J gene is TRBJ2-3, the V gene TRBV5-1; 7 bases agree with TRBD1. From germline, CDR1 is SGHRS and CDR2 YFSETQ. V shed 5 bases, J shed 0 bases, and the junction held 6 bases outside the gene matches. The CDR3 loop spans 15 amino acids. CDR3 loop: CASRQGSSSTDTQYF. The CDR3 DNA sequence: TGCGCCAGCAGACAGGGGTCTTCTAGCACAGATACGCAGTATTTT.

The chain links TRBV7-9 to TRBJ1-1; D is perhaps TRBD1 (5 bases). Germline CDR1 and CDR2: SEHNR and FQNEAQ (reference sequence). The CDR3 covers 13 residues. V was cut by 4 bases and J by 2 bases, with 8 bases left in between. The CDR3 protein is CASSSQGNTEAFF. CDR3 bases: TGTGCCAGCAGCTCCCAGGGAAACACTGAAGCTTTCTTT.

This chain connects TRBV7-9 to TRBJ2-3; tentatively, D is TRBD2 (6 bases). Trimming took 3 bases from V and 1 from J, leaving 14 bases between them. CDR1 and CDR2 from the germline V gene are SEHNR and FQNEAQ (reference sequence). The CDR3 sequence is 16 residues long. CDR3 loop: CASSFPASGGTDTQYF. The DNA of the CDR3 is TGTGCCAGCAGCTTCCCCGCGTCGGGGGGCACAGATACGCAGTATTTT.

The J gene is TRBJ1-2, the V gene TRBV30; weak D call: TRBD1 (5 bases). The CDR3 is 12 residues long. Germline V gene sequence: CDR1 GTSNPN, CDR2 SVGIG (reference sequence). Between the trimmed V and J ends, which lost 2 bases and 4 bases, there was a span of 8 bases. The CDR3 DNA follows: TGTGCCTGGAGTCCGAGGGGCTATGGCTACACCTTC. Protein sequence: CAWSPRGYGYTF.

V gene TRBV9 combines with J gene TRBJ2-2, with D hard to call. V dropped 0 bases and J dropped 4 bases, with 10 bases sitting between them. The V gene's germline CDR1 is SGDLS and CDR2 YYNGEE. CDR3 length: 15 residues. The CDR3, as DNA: TGTGCCAGCAGCGTAGGTGGGTGGGGCACCGGGGAGCTGTTTTTT. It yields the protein CASSVGGWGTGELFF.

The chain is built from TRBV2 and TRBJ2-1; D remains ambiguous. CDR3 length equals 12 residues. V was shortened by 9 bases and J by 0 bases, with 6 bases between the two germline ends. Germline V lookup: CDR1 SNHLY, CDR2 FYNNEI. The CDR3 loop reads CASQSSYNEQFF. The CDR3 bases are TGTGCCAGTCAAAGCTCCTACAATGAGCAGTTCTTC.

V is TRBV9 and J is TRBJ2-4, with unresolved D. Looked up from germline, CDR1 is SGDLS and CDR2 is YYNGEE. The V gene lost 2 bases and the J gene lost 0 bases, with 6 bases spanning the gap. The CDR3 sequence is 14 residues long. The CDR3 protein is CASSVGLAKNIQYF. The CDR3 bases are TGTGCCAGCAGCGTGGGATTAGCCAAAAACATTCAGTACTTC.

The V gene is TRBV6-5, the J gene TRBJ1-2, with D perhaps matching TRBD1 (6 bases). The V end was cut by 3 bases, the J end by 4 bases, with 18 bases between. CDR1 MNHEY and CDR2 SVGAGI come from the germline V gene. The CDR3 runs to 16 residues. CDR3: CASSYSAGESSYGYTF. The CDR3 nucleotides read TGTGCCAGCAGTTATTCTGCAGGGGAGTCAAGCTATGGCTACACCTTC.

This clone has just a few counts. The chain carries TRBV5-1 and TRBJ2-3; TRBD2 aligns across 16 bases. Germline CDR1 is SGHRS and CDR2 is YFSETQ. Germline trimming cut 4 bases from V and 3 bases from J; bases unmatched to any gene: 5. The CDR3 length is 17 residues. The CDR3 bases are TGCGCCAGCAGCCTGGGACTAGCGGGAGGGCCAACAGATACGCAGTATTTT. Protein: CASSLGLAGGPTDTQYF. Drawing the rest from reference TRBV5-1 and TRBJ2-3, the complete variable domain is KAGVTQTPRYLIKTRGQQVTLSCSPISGHRSVSWYQQTPGQGLQFLFEYFSETQRNKGNFPGRFSGRQFSNSRSEMNVSTLELGDSALYLCASSLGLAGGPTDTQYFGPGTRLTVL.

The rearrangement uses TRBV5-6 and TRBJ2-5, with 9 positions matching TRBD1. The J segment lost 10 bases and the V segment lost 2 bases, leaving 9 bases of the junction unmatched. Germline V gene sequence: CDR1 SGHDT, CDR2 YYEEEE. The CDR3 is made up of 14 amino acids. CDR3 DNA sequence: TGTGCCAGCAGCTTAAGGGGACAGGGTACCGACCAGTACTTC. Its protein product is CASSLRGQGTDQYF.

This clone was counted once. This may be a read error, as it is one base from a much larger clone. As DNA, the CDR3 is TGTGCCAGCAGTCACCTCTACGAGCAGTACTTC. Translation gives CASSHLYEQYF. The chain is built from TRBV7-7 and TRBJ2-7; D is unresolved. The CDR3 covers 11 residues. Between the trimmed V and J ends, which lost 6 bases and 3 bases, there was a span of 6 bases. Per the germline V gene, CDR1 is SSHAT and CDR2 is FNYEAQ (reference sequence). The full variable domain, with the rest looked up from reference TRBV7-7 and TRBJ2-7, is GAGVSQSPRYKVTKRGQDVTLRCDPISSHATLYWYQQALGQGPEFLTYFNYEAQPDKSGLPSDRFSAERPEGSISTLTIQRTEQRDSAMYRCASSHLYEQYFGPGTRLTVT.

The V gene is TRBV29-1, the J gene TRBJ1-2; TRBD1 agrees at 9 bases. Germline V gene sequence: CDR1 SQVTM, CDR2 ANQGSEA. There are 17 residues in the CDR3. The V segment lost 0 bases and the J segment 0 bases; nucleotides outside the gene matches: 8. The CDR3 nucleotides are TGCAGCGTTGAAGATCTTGACAGGGGGGCCCCTAACTATGGCTACACCTTC. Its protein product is CSVEDLDRGAPNYGYTF.

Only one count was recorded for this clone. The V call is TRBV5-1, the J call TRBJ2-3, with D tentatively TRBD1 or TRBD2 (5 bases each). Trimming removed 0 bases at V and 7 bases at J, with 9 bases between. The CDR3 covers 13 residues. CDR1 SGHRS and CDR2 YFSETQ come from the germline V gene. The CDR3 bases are TGCGCCAGCAGCTTGGATGGGACCTATACGCAGTATTTT. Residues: CASSLDGTYTQYF.

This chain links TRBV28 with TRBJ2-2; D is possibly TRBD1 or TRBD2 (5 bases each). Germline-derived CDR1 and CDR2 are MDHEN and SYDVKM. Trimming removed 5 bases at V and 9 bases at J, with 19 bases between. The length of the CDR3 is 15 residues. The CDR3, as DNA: TGTGCCAGCAGTCTTGGGACCCACAGCCGCCGGGAGCTGTTTTTT. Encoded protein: CASSLGTHSRRELFF. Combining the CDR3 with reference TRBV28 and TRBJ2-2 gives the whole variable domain DVKVTQSSRYLVKRTGEKVFLECVQDMDHENMFWYRQDPGLGLRLIYFSYDVKMKEKGDIPEGYSVSREKKERFSLILESASTNQTSMYLCASSLGTHSRRELFFGEGSRLTVL.

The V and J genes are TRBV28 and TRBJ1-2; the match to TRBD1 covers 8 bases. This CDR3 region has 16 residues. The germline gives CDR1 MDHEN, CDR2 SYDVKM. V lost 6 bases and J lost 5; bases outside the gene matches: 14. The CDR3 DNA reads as TGTGCCAGCAGGAACCCGGGACAGGCCTACTCTTATGGCTACACCTTC. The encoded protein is CASRNPGQAYSYGYTF.

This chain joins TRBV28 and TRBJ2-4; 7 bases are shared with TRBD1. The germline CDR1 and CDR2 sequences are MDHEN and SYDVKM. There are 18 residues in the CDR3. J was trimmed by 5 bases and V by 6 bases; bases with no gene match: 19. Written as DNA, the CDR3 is TGTGCCAGCAGGCTCCTGGGACAGCCTAGTGGGTCCCAAAACATTCAGTACTTC. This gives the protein CASRLLGQPSGSQNIQYF.

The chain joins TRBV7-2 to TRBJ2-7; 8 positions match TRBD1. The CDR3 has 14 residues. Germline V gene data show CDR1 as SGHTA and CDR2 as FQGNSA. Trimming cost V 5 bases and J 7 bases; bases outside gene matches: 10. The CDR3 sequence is CASSKQGDSVEQYF. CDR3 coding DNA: TGTGCCAGCAGCAAACAGGGGGACTCGGTTGAGCAGTACTTC.